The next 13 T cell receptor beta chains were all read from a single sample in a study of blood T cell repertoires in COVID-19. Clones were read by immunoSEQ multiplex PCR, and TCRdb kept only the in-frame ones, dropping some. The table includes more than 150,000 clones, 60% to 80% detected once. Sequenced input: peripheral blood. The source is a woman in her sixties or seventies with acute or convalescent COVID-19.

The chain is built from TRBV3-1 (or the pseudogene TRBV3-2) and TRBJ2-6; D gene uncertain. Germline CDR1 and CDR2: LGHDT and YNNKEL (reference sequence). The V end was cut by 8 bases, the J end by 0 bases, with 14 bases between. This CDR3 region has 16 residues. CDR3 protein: CASGSAASSGANVLTF. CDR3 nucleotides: TGTGCCAGCGGGTCGGCAGCGAGCTCTGGGGCCAACGTCCTGACTTTC.

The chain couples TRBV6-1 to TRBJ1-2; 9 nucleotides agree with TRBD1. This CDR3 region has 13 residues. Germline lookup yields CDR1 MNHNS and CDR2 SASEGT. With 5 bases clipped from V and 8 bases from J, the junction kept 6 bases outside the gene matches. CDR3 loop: CASSLGTGRGYTF. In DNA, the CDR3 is TGTGCCAGCAGTTTAGGGACAGGGAGAGGCTACACCTTC.

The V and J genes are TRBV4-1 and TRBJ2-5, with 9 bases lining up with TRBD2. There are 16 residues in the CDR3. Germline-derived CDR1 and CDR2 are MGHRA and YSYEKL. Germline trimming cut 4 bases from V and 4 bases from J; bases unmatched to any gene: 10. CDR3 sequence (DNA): TGCGCCAGCAGCCCGGGGGTAGCGGGAGAGGCAGAGACCCAGTACTTC. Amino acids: CASSPGVAGEAETQYF.

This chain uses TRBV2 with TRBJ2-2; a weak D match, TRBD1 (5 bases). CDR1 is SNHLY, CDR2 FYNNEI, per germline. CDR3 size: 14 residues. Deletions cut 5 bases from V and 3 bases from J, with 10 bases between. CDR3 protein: CASSIDSYTGELFF. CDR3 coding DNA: TGTGCCAGCAGTATTGACAGTTACACCGGGGAGCTGTTTTTT.

CDR3 in DNA: TGTGCCAGCAGCTTAGCGCCGTCAGAAGACTACGAGCAGTACTTC. Its protein is CASSLAPSEDYEQYF. The J gene is TRBJ2-7, the V gene TRBV7-8; D not resolved. With 0 bases removed from V and 3 bases from J, the gap between germline ends came to 12 bases. Germline CDR1 reads SGHVS; CDR2 reads FQNEAQ. This CDR3 region has 15 residues.

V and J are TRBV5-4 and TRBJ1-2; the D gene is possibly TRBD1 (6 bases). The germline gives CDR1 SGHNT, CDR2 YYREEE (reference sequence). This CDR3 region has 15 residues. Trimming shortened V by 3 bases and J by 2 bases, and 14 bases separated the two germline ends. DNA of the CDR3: TGTGCCAGCAGCTCCCCCGCCGGGACAAACTATGGCTACACCTTC. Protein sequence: CASSSPAGTNYGYTF. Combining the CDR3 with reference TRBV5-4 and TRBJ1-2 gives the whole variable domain ETGVTQSPTHLIKTRGQQVTLRCSSQSGHNTVSWYQQALGQGPQFIFQYYREEENGRGNFPPRFSGLQFPNYSSELNVNALELDDSALYLCASSSPAGTNYGYTFGSGTRLTVV.

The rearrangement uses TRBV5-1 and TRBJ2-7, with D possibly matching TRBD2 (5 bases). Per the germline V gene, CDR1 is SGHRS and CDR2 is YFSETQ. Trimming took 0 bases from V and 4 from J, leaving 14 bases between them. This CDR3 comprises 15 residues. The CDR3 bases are TGCGCCAGCAGCTTGGGGACTTACCACACTTACGAGCAGTACTTC. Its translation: CASSLGTYHTYEQYF.

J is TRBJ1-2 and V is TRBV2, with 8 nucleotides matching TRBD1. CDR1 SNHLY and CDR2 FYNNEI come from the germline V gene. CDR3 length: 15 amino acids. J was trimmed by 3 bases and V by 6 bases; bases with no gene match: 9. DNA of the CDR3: TGTGCCAGCAGGGATGGGACAGGTTATGACTATGGCTACACCTTC. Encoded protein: CASRDGTGYDYGYTF.

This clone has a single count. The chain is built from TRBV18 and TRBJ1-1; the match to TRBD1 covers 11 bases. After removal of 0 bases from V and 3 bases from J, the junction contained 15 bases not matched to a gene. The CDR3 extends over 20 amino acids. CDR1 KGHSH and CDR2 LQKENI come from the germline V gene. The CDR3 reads CASSPPGRDRGIRGYTEAFF. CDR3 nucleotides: TGTGCCAGCTCACCACCTGGACGGGACAGGGGGATCCGGGGATACACTGAAGCTTTCTTT.

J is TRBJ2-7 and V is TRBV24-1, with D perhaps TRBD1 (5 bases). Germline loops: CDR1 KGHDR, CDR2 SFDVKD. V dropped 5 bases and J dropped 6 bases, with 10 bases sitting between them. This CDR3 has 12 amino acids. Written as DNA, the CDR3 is TGTGCCACCAGTGTTGGACACTCCGAGCAGTACTTC. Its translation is CATSVGHSEQYF.

The CDR3 sequence: CASSPGTSGRTTDTQYF. The DNA of the CDR3 is TGTGCCAGCAGCCCCGGGACTAGCGGGAGGACCACAGATACGCAGTATTTT. The J gene is TRBJ2-3, the V gene TRBV4-2, with TRBD2 identical over 15 bases. CDR1 and CDR2 (germline): LGHNA, YNFKEQ. CDR3 length: 17 amino acids. The V segment lost 4 bases and the J segment 2 bases; nucleotides outside the gene matches: 4.

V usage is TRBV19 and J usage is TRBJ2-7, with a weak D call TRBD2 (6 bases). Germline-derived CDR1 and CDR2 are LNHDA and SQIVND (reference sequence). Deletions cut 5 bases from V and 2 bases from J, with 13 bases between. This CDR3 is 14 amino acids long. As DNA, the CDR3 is TGTGCCAGTAGTTCGGGGGTTGGGGCCTACGAGCAGTACTTC. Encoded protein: CASSSGVGAYEQYF.

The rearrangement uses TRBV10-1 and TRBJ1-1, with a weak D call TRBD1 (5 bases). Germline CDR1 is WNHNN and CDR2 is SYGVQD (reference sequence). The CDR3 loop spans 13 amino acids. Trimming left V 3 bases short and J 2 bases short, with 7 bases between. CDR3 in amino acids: CASSDDRNTEAFF. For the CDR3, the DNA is TGCGCCAGCAGTGATGACAGAAACACTGAAGCTTTCTTT.